This T cell receptor beta chain was recovered during a study of blood T cell repertoires in COVID-19. V gave up 5 bases and J gave up 4 bases; unmatched junction bases: 5. CDR1 and CDR2 from the germline V gene are MNHEY and SVGAGI. The CDR3 totals 15 residues. TCRdb's table, derived via immunoSEQ multiplex PCR, lists solely in-frame clones and lacks some. The repertoire includes roughly 63,000 clones, 74% of them detected once, and about 30% sits in the top ten. Sequencing used peripheral blood. The J gene is TRBJ2-1, the V gene TRBV6-5, with TRBD2 matching 10 bases. The receptor comes from a woman aged 80 or older with acute or convalescent COVID-19. CDR3 in DNA: TGTGCCAGCAGTAACGGACTAGCGGAGTACAATGAGCAGTTCTTC. Translated: CASSNGLAEYNEQFF.